This T cell receptor beta chain originates from a study of cytomegalovirus exposure and HLA in healthy donors. In germline, CDR1 is SQVTM, CDR2 ANQGSEA. V dropped 8 bases and J dropped 4; count of bases not matched to a gene: 13. CDR3 size: 15 residues. The primer mix had 60 Vbeta and 13 Jbeta primers. Measured with immunoSEQ multiplex PCR; TCRdb has only the in-frame clones, and not every one. Counted here are over 95,000 clones, approximately 80% occurring once; the ten biggest clones make up 9.5% to 15%. For this clone: Its target is not known.

Notes on the study in general: TCR association rates varied by HLA locus in a later analysis, with DRB1 highest and HLA-C lowest. According to an earlier analysis, most TCR beta V segments yielded productive rearrangements about 90% or about 30% of the time.

This sequence was found in a woman aged 35 to 49 in good health and CMV-seropositive. The sample comprised PBMCs. The V gene is TRBV29-1, the J gene TRBJ2-1; 8 bases line up with TRBD2. CDR3 DNA sequence: TGCAGCCACAGGAGGGCTAGCGGGCTATACAATGAGCAGTTCTTC. It yields the protein CSHRRASGLYNEQFF.